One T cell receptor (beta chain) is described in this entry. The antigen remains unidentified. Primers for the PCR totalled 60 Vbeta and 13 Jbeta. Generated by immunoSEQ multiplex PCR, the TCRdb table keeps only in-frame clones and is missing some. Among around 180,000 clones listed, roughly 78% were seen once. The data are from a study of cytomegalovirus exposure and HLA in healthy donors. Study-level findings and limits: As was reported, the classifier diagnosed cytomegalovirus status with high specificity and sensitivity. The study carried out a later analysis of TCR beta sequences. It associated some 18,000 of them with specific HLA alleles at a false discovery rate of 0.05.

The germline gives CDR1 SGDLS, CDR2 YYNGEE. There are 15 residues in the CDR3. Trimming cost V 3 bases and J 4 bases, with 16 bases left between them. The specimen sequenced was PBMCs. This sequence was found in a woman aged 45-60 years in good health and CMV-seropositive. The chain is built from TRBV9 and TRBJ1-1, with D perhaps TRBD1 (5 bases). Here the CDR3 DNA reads TGTGCCAGCAGCGCCTCCCAGGGTGCGATCACTGAAGCTTTCTTT. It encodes CASSASQGAITEAFF.